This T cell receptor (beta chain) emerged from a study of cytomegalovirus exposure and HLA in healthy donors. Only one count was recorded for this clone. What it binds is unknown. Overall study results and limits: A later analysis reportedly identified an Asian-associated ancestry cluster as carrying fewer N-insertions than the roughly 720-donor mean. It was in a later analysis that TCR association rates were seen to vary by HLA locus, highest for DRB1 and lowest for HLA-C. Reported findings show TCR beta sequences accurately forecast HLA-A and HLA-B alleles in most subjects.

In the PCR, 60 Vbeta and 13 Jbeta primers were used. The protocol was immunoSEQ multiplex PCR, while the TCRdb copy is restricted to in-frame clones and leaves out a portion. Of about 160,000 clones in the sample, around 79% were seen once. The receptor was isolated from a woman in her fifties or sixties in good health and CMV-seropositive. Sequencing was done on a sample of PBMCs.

The CDR3 here is CASSGGTGRDGYTF. The CDR3 nucleotides read TGTGCCAGCAGTGGAGGGACAGGGAGAGATGGCTACACCTTC. The chain carries TRBV6-1 and TRBJ1-2; TRBD1 agrees at 9 bases. The CDR3 loop spans 14 amino acids. CDR1 MNHNS and CDR2 SASEGT come from the germline V gene. Trimming at V came to 4 bases and at J to 6 bases, leaving 6 bases not matched to a gene.